The 10 T cell receptor beta chains reported below all come from one sample, sequenced in a study of cytomegalovirus exposure and HLA in healthy donors. PCR was performed using 60 Vbeta and 13 Jbeta primers. Here immunoSEQ multiplex PCR was the method, and the copy in TCRdb shows in-frame clones only, minus some. The sample has 83,000 or so clones, approximately 79% seen once. Sequenced: PBMCs. These receptors were collected from a female donor in good health and CMV-seronegative.

The CDR3, as DNA: TGTGCCAGTAGTATAGTGGCCCCCACAGATACGCAGTATTTT. Protein: CASSIVAPTDTQYF. The chain carries TRBV19 and TRBJ2-3; D is unclear. The V end was cut by 1 base, the J end by 2 bases, with 7 bases between. Germline CDR1 LNHDA, CDR2 SQIVND (reference sequence). The CDR3 length is 14 residues.

The J gene is TRBJ2-7, the V gene TRBV18, with 10 bases identical to TRBD2. V lost 4 bases and J lost 5; bases outside the gene matches: 5. The CDR3 runs 14 residues. The germline CDR1 and CDR2 sequences are KGHSH and LQKENI. CDR3 protein: CASSQQREGHEQYF. CDR3 coding DNA: TGTGCCAGCTCACAGCAGCGGGAGGGCCACGAGCAGTACTTC.

The genes are TRBV28 and TRBJ1-1; D not certain. The germline V gene encodes CDR1 MDHEN and CDR2 SYDVKM. There are 13 residues in the CDR3. V was pared by 7 bases and J by 0 bases, with 9 bases between. CDR3 loop: CASTQNLNTEAFF. CDR3 nucleotide sequence: TGTGCCAGCACTCAAAACTTGAACACTGAAGCTTTCTTT. Looking up the rest from reference TRBV28 and TRBJ1-1 gives the full variable domain: DVKVTQSSRYLVKRTGEKVFLECVQDMDHENMFWYRQDPGLGLRLIYFSYDVKMKEKGDIPEGYSVSREKKERFSLILESASTNQTSMYLCASTQNLNTEAFFGQGTRLTVV.

The chain has TRBV9 and TRBJ2-2; TRBD1 matches 7 bases. J lost 2 bases, V lost 4 bases, and 5 bases had no gene match. CDR3 length equals 15 residues. From germline, CDR1 is SGDLS and CDR2 YYNGEE. DNA for the CDR3: TGTGCCAGCAGCAACCGACAGGGAAACACCGGGGAGCTGTTTTTT. It codes for CASSNRQGNTGELFF.

V usage is TRBV2 and J usage is TRBJ2-7; D remains ambiguous. The CDR3 runs to 11 residues. The V and J ends lost 4 bases and 4 bases respectively, with 5 bases between them. Germline loops: CDR1 SNHLY, CDR2 FYNNEI. The CDR3 here is CASSVSYEQYF. The CDR3 DNA reads as TGTGCCAGCAGTGTCAGTTACGAGCAGTACTTC.

The V call is TRBV19, the J call TRBJ2-5, with D possibly TRBD2 on 6 matching bases. The CDR3 covers 14 residues. The germline V gene encodes CDR1 LNHDA and CDR2 SQIVND (reference sequence). Trimming took off 5 bases at V and 9 bases at J, with 19 bases between the two ends. CDR3 protein: CASSSSDWAGSQYF. CDR3 in DNA: TGTGCCAGTAGTTCCTCGGACTGGGCGGGGTCCCAGTACTTC.

The rearrangement joins TRBV6-5 to TRBJ2-2; D is ambiguous. V was shortened by 6 bases and J by 2 bases, with 10 bases between the two germline ends. The CDR3 sequence is 14 residues long. Germline CDR1 MNHEY, CDR2 SVGAGI. CDR3 sequence reads: CASRPSPNTGELFF. The CDR3 DNA follows: TGTGCCAGCAGGCCCAGTCCTAACACCGGGGAGCTGTTTTTT.

The chain's CDR3 is CASSEKRQGAYGYTF. The CDR3 coding sequence is TGTGCCAGCAGCGAAAAGAGGCAGGGGGCCTATGGCTACACCTTC. The chain recombines TRBV5-6 with TRBJ1-2, with 8 positions matching TRBD1. The CDR3 runs to 15 residues. V was clipped by 4 bases and J by 4 bases; unmatched bases: 9. Germline CDR1 and CDR2: SGHDT and YYEEEE.

This clone was seen once. The chain is built from TRBV5-6 and TRBJ2-2; 10 bases map to TRBD2. The CDR3 length is 18 residues. Germline V gives CDR1 SGHDT, CDR2 YYEEEE. J was trimmed by 8 bases and V by 1 base; bases with no gene match: 14. The CDR3 loop is CASSLNLAGAPRTGELFF. The CDR3 nucleotides read TGTGCCAGCAGCTTGAACCTAGCGGGAGCTCCGAGGACAGGGGAGCTGTTTTTT.

This chain joins TRBV2 and TRBJ2-3; possibly TRBD2 for D (6 bases). CDR3 size: 16 residues. V shed 3 bases and J shed 1 base, with 14 bases lying between them. Germline CDR1 is SNHLY and CDR2 is FYNNEI. The chain's CDR3 is CASSEVASVRTDTQYF. CDR3 coding DNA: TGTGCCAGCAGTGAGGTGGCTAGCGTACGCACAGATACGCAGTATTTT.